The entry below describes one T cell receptor (beta chain). The ends lost 2 bases at V and 7 bases at J; junction bases unmatched: 5. Germline CDR1 is SGHTA and CDR2 is FQGTGA. The CDR3 sequence is 14 residues long. TCR beta VDJ combinations and CDR3 sequences were profiled from genomic DNA. TCRdb passed the reads through MiXCR, listing each CDR3 protein once. The sample has around 170,000 distinct CDR3 sequences; around 47% are singletons. This entry is derived from a study of CD8+CD57+ T cells in acquired aplastic anemia. An expansion of CD8+CD57+ cells by flow cytometry had been shown in patients chosen for sequencing. None of the patients had been given any therapy when their blood was sampled.

The J gene is TRBJ2-1, the V gene TRBV7-3; 7 bases are a match to TRBD2. The sequence came from a human donor with aplastic anemia. Sequenced: sorted CD4+, CD8+, or CD8+CD57+ T cells (not recorded which) from PBMCs. DNA for the CDR3: TGTGCCAGCAGCTTAGGCGGGAGCTCGAATGAGCAGTTCTTC. As protein: CASSLGGSSNEQFF.